This T cell receptor (beta chain) was sequenced during a study of T cell responses to AZD1222 COVID-19 vaccine. The table came from immunoSEQ multiplex PCR; TCRdb's copy has only in-frame clones and leaves some out. This sample has tens of thousands of clones, with nearly 90% found just once. CDR1 is SGHTA and CDR2 is FQGNSA in the germline V gene. This CDR3 is 15 amino acids long. V lost 5 bases and J lost 10; bases outside the gene matches: 11. V usage is TRBV7-2 and J usage is TRBJ1-4; 9 bases are a match to TRBD1. This sequence was found in an adult in good health. Sample: peripheral blood, taken on day 0 of AZD1222 vaccination. In DNA form, the CDR3 reads TGTGCCAGCAGCCCGTGGGACAGGGAAGAGGGAAAACTGTTTTTT. Amino acids: CASSPWDREEGKLFF.